This is a list of T cell receptor beta chains from one sample in a study of blood T cell repertoires in COVID-19. The protocol was immunoSEQ multiplex PCR, while the TCRdb copy is restricted to in-frame clones and leaves out a portion. This sample carries around 280,000 clones, around 90% of them seen once, and the ten largest clones take 2.2%. The sample comprised peripheral blood. The receptors were sampled from a woman aged 45-65 years who had recovered from COVID-19. Each CDR3 is given with its conserved first and last residue. Each record gives: J gene, clone size, D gene, V gene, CDR3 protein, CDR3 DNA. The D gene is left open where the match is weak. Size tells how often a clone was seen (once, few, many) or the class of an expanded clone, and some rows leave it out.

TRBJ1-1 | NA | TRBD1 | TRBV11-3 | CASSLQGANTEAFF | TGTGCCAGCAGCTTACAGGGGGCGAACACTGAAGCTTTCTTT
TRBJ1-1 | NA | TRBD1 | TRBV15 | CATSRAGTVNTEAFF | TGTGCCACCAGCAGAGCCGGGACAGTGAACACTGAAGCTTTCTTT
TRBJ2-2 | NA | TRBD1 | TRBV29-1 | CSVVQGALNTGELFF | TGCAGCGTTGTGCAGGGGGCGTTGAACACCGGGGAGCTGTTTTTT
TRBJ2-7 | NA | TRBD1 | TRBV9 | CASSVDDRGRYEQYF | TGTGCCAGCAGCGTAGATGACAGGGGGCGATACGAGCAGTACTTC
TRBJ2-1 | NA | NA | TRBV5-1 | CASSERKQPWGDNEQFF | TGCGCCAGCAGCGAACGAAAACAGCCCTGGGGGGACAATGAGCAGTTCTTC
TRBJ2-1 | NA | NA | TRBV9 | CASSAGLEDNEQFF | TGTGCCAGCAGCGCTGGGCTGGAAGACAATGAGCAGTTCTTC
TRBJ2-7 | NA | NA | TRBV5-1 | CASSLQFRDEQYF | TGCGCCAGCAGCTTGCAATTTAGAGACGAGCAGTACTTC
TRBJ2-1 | NA | NA | TRBV19 | CASSTRVGGGRDEQFF | TGTGCCAGTAGTACCCGAGTGGGAGGGGGAAGGGATGAGCAGTTCTTC
TRBJ2-1 | NA | NA | TRBV4-2 | CASSQDPRQVRGEPPNEQFF | TGTGCCAGCAGCCAAGACCCTCGACAGGTTCGGGGGGAACCCCCCAATGAGCAGTTCTTC
TRBJ1-1 | many | TRBD1 | TRBV2 | CASTDRGHEAFF | TGTGCCAGCACGGACAGGGGTCATGAAGCTTTCTTT
TRBJ2-2 | NA | TRBD1 | TRBV7-2 | CASSPDGYGTVRKELFF | TGTGCCAGCAGCCCGGACGGATACGGGACAGTAAGGAAGGAGCTGTTTTTT
TRBJ2-5 | NA | NA | TRBV7-9 | CASSSLADQETQYF | TGTGCCAGCAGCTCCTTAGCGGACCAAGAGACCCAGTACTTC
TRBJ1-2 | NA | TRBD1 | TRBV6-2/TRBV6-3 | CASSYSLTGAYGYTF | TGTGCCAGCAGTTACTCGCTGACAGGGGCCTATGGCTACACCTTC
TRBJ2-7 | NA | NA | TRBV19 | CASSGGYEQYF | TGTGCCAGTAGTGGAGGCTACGAGCAGTACTTC
TRBJ2-7 | NA | NA | TRBV7-2 | CASSLVPSLTYEQYF | TGTGCCAGCAGCTTGGTTCCTAGTCTCACCTACGAGCAGTACTTC
TRBJ2-2 | NA | NA | TRBV3-1/TRBV3-2 | CASSQVGGANTGELFF | TGTGCCAGCAGCCAAGTGGGAGGAGCGAACACCGGGGAGCTGTTTTTT
TRBJ2-1 | NA | NA | TRBV7-8 | CASSLAESSYNEQFF | TGTGCCAGCAGCTTAGCCGAGAGCTCCTACAATGAGCAGTTCTTC
TRBJ1-1 | NA | TRBD1 | TRBV13 | CASSLQGVNTEAFF | TGTGCCAGCAGCTTACAGGGGGTGAACACTGAAGCTTTCTTT
TRBJ2-5 | few | TRBD2 | TRBV29-1 | CSLWEGGETQYF | TGCAGCCTCTGGGAGGGTGGCGAGACCCAGTACTTC
TRBJ1-6 | NA | NA | TRBV19 | CASSPQGSPLHF | TGTGCCAGTAGTCCCCAGGGTTCACCCCTCCACTTT
TRBJ2-1 | NA | NA | TRBV28 | CASSLGGTEQFF | TGTGCCAGCAGTTTAGGGGGGACGGAGCAGTTCTTC
TRBJ2-5 | NA | TRBD1 | TRBV28 | CASRTAGTGETQYF | TGTGCCAGCAGGACAGCCGGGACAGGGGAGACCCAGTACTTC
TRBJ2-5 | once | NA | TRBV19 | CASSIDRFQETQYF | TGTGCCAGTAGTATAGATAGATTCCAAGAGACCCAGTACTTC
TRBJ2-1 | NA | NA | TRBV5-6 | CASSISQGRAMGHEQFF | TGTGCCAGCAGCATCTCTCAGGGGAGGGCTATGGGCCATGAGCAGTTCTTC
TRBJ1-2 | NA | TRBD1 | TRBV7-2 | CASSLSTGGGYGYTF | TGTGCCAGCAGCTTAAGTACAGGGGGCGGCTATGGCTACACCTTC
TRBJ2-2 | NA | TRBD2 | TRBV4-2 | CASSQGHSGGASGELFF | TGTGCCAGCAGCCAAGGGCATAGCGGGGGGGCTTCTGGGGAGCTGTTTTTT
TRBJ2-2 | NA | NA | TRBV3-1/TRBV3-2 | CASSPRRRLPNTGELFF | TGTGCCAGCAGCCCCCGCCGCAGACTTCCGAACACCGGGGAGCTGTTTTTT
TRBJ2-7 | NA | TRBD1 | TRBV19 | CASSNRPGTGKHEQYF | TGTGCCAGTAGTAATCGCCCCGGGACAGGGAAACACGAGCAGTACTTC
TRBJ1-1 | NA | TRBD1 | TRBV28 | CASRATTGVSTEAFF | TGTGCCAGCAGGGCGACGACAGGGGTGAGCACTGAAGCTTTCTTT
TRBJ2-1 | NA | NA | TRBV6-6 | CASSYSNPVYNEQFF | TGTGCCAGCAGTTACTCGAATCCAGTCTACAATGAGCAGTTCTTC
TRBJ1-4 | NA | NA | TRBV6-5 | CASSQRGGRTEKLFF | TGTGCCAGCAGCCAGAGGGGGGGTCGGACGGAAAAACTGTTTTTT
TRBJ2-5 | NA | NA | TRBV10-1 | CASSEGNQETQYF | TGCGCCAGCAGTGAGGGCAACCAAGAGACCCAGTACTTC
TRBJ2-7 | NA | TRBD2 | TRBV9 | CASSSGANNYEQYF | TGTGCCAGCAGCAGCGGGGCCAATAACTACGAGCAGTACTTC
TRBJ2-7 | NA | TRBD1 | TRBV4-3 | CASSPYRGPYEQYF | TGCGCCAGCAGCCCCTACAGGGGGCCCTACGAGCAGTACTTC
TRBJ2-5 | NA | TRBD2 | TRBV7-9 | CASSGLAGSQETQYF | TGTGCCAGCAGCGGACTAGCGGGGTCCCAAGAGACCCAGTACTTC
TRBJ2-7 | NA | TRBD2 | TRBV27 | CASSLWTSGGAVSSYEQYF | TGTGCCAGCAGTTTATGGACTAGCGGGGGGGCCGTTTCCTCCTACGAGCAGTACTTC
TRBJ1-1 | NA | NA | TRBV29-1 | CSVGPGWAMNTEAFF | TGCAGCGTGGGGCCAGGGTGGGCGATGAACACTGAAGCTTTCTTT
TRBJ1-2 | NA | TRBD1 | TRBV28 | CASSNWDRFKGYTF | TGTGCCAGCAGTAACTGGGACAGGTTCAAGGGCTACACCTTC
TRBJ1-1 | NA | TRBD1 | TRBV19 | CASLDRAAEAFF | TGTGCCAGTCTGGACAGGGCAGCTGAAGCTTTCTTT
TRBJ1-5 | NA | NA | TRBV19 | CASSIARAGTRGHQPQHF | TGTGCCAGTAGTATTGCCCGAGCCGGGACACGTGGTCATCAGCCCCAGCATTTT
TRBJ2-1 | NA | TRBD2 | TRBV4-1 | CASSQAGLAGKNEQFF | TGCGCCAGCAGCCAAGCCGGACTAGCGGGGAAAAATGAGCAGTTCTTC
TRBJ2-1 | NA | TRBD2 | TRBV30 | CAWSGPGTSGSGDEQFF | TGTGCCTGGAGTGGACCCGGGACTAGCGGGAGTGGCGATGAGCAGTTCTTC
TRBJ1-6 | NA | NA | TRBV27 | CASSLEGVGHRLNSPLHF | TGTGCCAGCAGTTTAGAGGGGGTCGGCCACCGCTTGAATTCACCCCTCCACTTT
TRBJ1-2 | NA | TRBD1 | TRBV27 | CASSFGQGAMGYTF | TGTGCCAGCAGTTTTGGACAGGGGGCAATGGGCTACACCTTC
TRBJ1-6 | NA | TRBD1 | TRBV6-5 | CATLGQGWNSPLHF | TGTGCCACTTTGGGACAGGGGTGGAATTCACCCCTCCACTTT
TRBJ2-3 | NA | TRBD2 | TRBV19 | CASSKPGTSGGSTDTQYF | TGTGCCAGTAGTAAGCCCGGGACTAGCGGGGGGAGCACAGATACGCAGTATTTT
TRBJ1-2 | NA | NA | TRBV9 | CASSVTESYGYTF | TGTGCCAGCAGCGTAACAGAGAGCTATGGCTACACCTTC
TRBJ2-1 | once | NA | TRBV5-1 | CASSPDRSSEQFF | TGCGCCAGCAGCCCCGACAGGTCCAGTGAGCAGTTCTTC
TRBJ2-2 | once | TRBD1 | TRBV3-1/TRBV3-2 | CASSQGGQGLTGELFF | TGTGCCAGCAGCCAAGGTGGACAGGGTCTCACCGGGGAGCTGTTTTTT
TRBJ2-2 | once | TRBD1 | TRBV15 | CATSREGTAGGELFF | TGTGCCACCAGCAGAGAGGGGACAGCCGGCGGGGAGCTGTTTTTT
TRBJ1-1 | NA | TRBD1 | TRBV5-4 | CASSEETGVTEAFF | TGTGCCAGCAGTGAGGAGACAGGGGTCACTGAAGCTTTCTTT
TRBJ2-7 | NA | TRBD2 | TRBV5-5 | CASSLLGGNSYEQYF | TGTGCCAGCAGCTTGCTGGGAGGGAACTCCTACGAGCAGTACTTC
TRBJ1-5 | NA | NA | TRBV7-2 | CASSSDSGNQPQHF | TGTGCCAGCAGCTCCGACAGTGGCAATCAGCCCCAGCATTTT
TRBJ2-7 | NA | TRBD2 | TRBV5-4 | CASSLVRGGSYEQYF | TGTGCCAGCAGCTTGGTACGGGGGGGCTCCTACGAGCAGTACTTC
TRBJ2-2 | NA | NA | TRBV19 | CASTVWVDRPNTGELFF | TGTGCCAGTACCGTATGGGTTGACAGGCCGAACACCGGGGAGCTGTTTTTT
TRBJ1-1 | NA | TRBD1 | TRBV19 | CASSFRRDRSTEAFF | TGTGCCAGTAGTTTTCGCCGGGACAGGAGCACTGAAGCTTTCTTT
TRBJ2-4 | once | NA | TRBV30 | CAWRGGGGKNIQYF | TGTGCCTGGAGGGGGGGAGGGGGCAAAAACATTCAGTACTTC